The rows below give T cell receptor beta chains drawn from one sample of a study of human T cells and chemical hapten exposure. In TCRdb, the RACE reads were re-called with MiXCR into one record per CDR3 protein. The sample includes under 90,000 distinct CDR3 sequences, 8.5% of them seen just once. Sequenced material: whole blood, taken in connection with sensitization to the hapten diphenylcyclopropenone (DPC). These receptors were taken from a woman aged 45 to 65 with alopecia areata. Some clones in this sample may be carry-over from other donors' samples. CDR3s include the opening cysteine and the closing phenylalanine or tryptophan. Fields, in order: clone size, J gene, D gene, V gene, CDR3 protein, CDR3 DNA. A D gene is named only where the DNA matches it firmly. Clone size is shown for a subset of rows, as once, few, many or a class of expanded clone.

many,TRBJ2-7,-,TRBV29-1,CSVAAVQGYEQYF,TGCAGCGTTGCGGCGGTGCAAGGGTACGAGCAGTACTTC
many,TRBJ1-2,-,TRBV5-4,CASSPGLAGYTF,TGTGCCAGCAGTCCGGGACTAGCTGGCTACACCTTC
many,TRBJ2-4,TRBD2,TRBV5-1,CASSPLAGGSKNIQYF,TGCGCCAGCAGCCCTCTAGCGGGGGGTTCCAAAAACATTCAGTACTTC
-,TRBJ2-5,-,TRBV5-1,CASSLQGQETQYF,TGCGCCAGCAGCTTGCAGGGGCAAGAGACCCAGTACTTC
-,TRBJ2-7,-,TRBV6-5,CASTSPGTLDYEQYF,TGTGCCAGCACCTCCCCAGGGACCCTCGACTACGAGCAGTACTTC
-,TRBJ1-6,-,TRBV19,CASSFWDSNSPLHF,TGTGCCAGTAGTTTCTGGGACTCCAATTCACCCCTCCACTTT
-,TRBJ1-3,-,TRBV3-1,CASSQVPGTGNTIYF,TGTGCCAGCAGTCAAGTTCCAGGTACTGGAAACACCATATATTTT
many,TRBJ1-4,-,TRBV29-1,CSVESQGYNEKLFF,TGCAGCGTTGAGTCACAGGGATATAATGAAAAACTGTTTTTT
many,TRBJ1-1,TRBD1,TRBV6-5,CASSRQGSAEAFF,TGTGCCAGCAGCCGACAGGGTTCGGCTGAAGCTTTCTTT
many,TRBJ1-1,-,TRBV3-1,CASSQEGGDTEAFF,TGTGCCAGCAGCCAAGAGGGGGGGGACACTGAAGCTTTCTTT
-,TRBJ1-1,-,TRBV29-1,CSVRRENTEAFF,TGCAGCGTTCGGCGGGAGAACACTGAAGCTTTCTTT
few,TRBJ2-7,TRBD2,TRBV7-2,CASSSSIWREGPDEQYF,TGTGCCAGCAGCTCTTCTATATGGCGGGAGGGCCCTGACGAGCAGTACTTC
few,TRBJ2-3,-,TRBV7-6,CASSPVATDTQYF,TGTGCCAGCAGCCCAGTGGCGACAGATACGCAGTATTTT
-,TRBJ1-3,-,TRBV6-1,CASKADGDSGNTIYF,TGTGCCAGCAAAGCGGACGGCGATTCTGGAAACACCATATATTTT
few,TRBJ1-1,-,TRBV7-2,CASSLLGGTNTEAFF,TGTGCCAGCAGCTTATTGGGGGGTACAAACACTGAAGCTTTCTTT
-,TRBJ1-5,-,TRBV3-1,CASGRGLNQPQHF,TGTGCCAGCGGGAGAGGCCTCAATCAGCCCCAGCATTTT
many,TRBJ2-4,TRBD2,TRBV7-9,CASSTTSGPAWNIQYF,TGTGCCAGCAGCACCACTAGCGGTCCTGCCTGGAACATTCAGTACTTC
few,TRBJ2-6,-,TRBV5-1,CASSPALDTNVLTF,TGCGCCAGCAGCCCTGCTCTGGATACCAACGTCCTGACTTTC
few,TRBJ2-7,-,TRBV12-3/TRBV12-4,CASRGSTGTYEQYF,TGTGCCAGCAGGGGCTCGACGGGCACCTACGAGCAGTACTTC
many,TRBJ2-7,-,TRBV7-2,CASSQQQGLYEQYF,TGTGCCAGCAGCCAGCAACAGGGACTATACGAGCAGTACTTC
-,TRBJ2-7,-,TRBV20-1,CSAGTDEQYF,TGCAGTGCCGGGACGGACGAGCAGTACTTC
many,TRBJ2-1,-,TRBV10-3,CATHPRAGSYNEQFF,TGTGCCACCCACCCTCGGGCGGGCTCCTACAATGAGCAGTTCTTC
-,TRBJ1-1,-,TRBV12-3/TRBV12-4,CASNILSSGNTEAFF,TGTGCCAGCAACATCCTAAGTTCGGGGAACACTGAAGCTTTCTTT